These 5 T cell receptor beta chains were all obtained from the same sample, sequenced in a study of T cells after posttransplantation cyclophosphamide (dated by TCRdb to the mid-2010s). Library preparation was by the immunoSEQ multiplex PCR assay. Entries here come from immuneACCESS through TCRdb and include only in-frame sequences with V and J called. Some clones fail to appear in such tables; in the studies checked, an unresolved V gene covers under half of the shortfall, and the cause of the remainder is unknown. The sample has about 21,000 clones on record, over 75% of them singletons. The leading ten clones occupy about 1.8% of the sample. The control cohort consisted of about ten patients who had myeloablative marrow transplants with methotrexate plus a calcineurin inhibitor and who were sampled 1 year after transplant. Sequences were derived from PBMCs, sampled just over 350 days after allogeneic stem cell transplant with calcineurin inhibitor and methotrexate. The receptors come from a female patient in her 30s who received an allogeneic stem cell transplant from an unrelated donor, was CMV-positive, and had acute and chronic GVHD. A transplant means some T cells may be of graft donor rather than patient origin.

This clone was recorded a few times. The rearrangement links TRBV6-1 to TRBJ2-7, with D perhaps matching TRBD1 (7 bases). This CDR3 has 15 residues. From germline, CDR1 is MNHNS and CDR2 SASEGT. Trimming took 4 bases from V and 2 from J, leaving 15 bases between them. For the CDR3, the DNA is TGTGCCAGCAGTGCCGGAGGGGGCCTCACCTACGAGCAGTACGTC. It yields the protein CASSAGGGLTYEQYV.

CDR3 residues: CASSRPAGSEQYF. The CDR3 nucleotides are TGTGCCAGCAGCCGTCCCGCCGGGAGCGAGCAGTACTTC. The chain couples TRBV7-9 to TRBJ2-7; TRBD2 is a possible D gene (6 bases). CDR3 length: 13 amino acids. Germline V lookup: CDR1 SEHNR, CDR2 FQNEAQ (reference sequence). The V end was cut by 5 bases, the J end by 6 bases, with 14 bases between.

The chain links TRBV9 to TRBJ1-2, with 12 bases aligning to TRBD1. Germline-derived CDR1 and CDR2 are SGDLS and YYNGEE. The length of the CDR3 is 17 residues. Unmatched junction bases numbered 11, after V lost 2 bases and J lost 6 bases. The CDR3 DNA reads as TGTGCCAGCAGCGTTGGAGGGACAGGGGGCGGTAATCATGGCTACACCTTC. The encoded protein is CASSVGGTGGGNHGYTF.

The chain is built from TRBV16 and TRBJ1-1; maybe TRBD1 (5 bases). Looked up from germline, CDR1 is KGHSY and CDR2 is FQNENV. The CDR3 is 16 residues long. The V and J ends lost 2 bases and 3 bases respectively, with 16 bases between them. CDR3 bases: TGTGCCAGCAGCCAAACCGGCCCAGGGATGGACACTGAAGCTTTCTTT. Its protein product is CASSQTGPGMDTEAFF.

The chain employs TRBV14 and TRBJ2-7, with 8 bases matching TRBD1. V dropped 5 bases and J dropped 3; count of bases not matched to a gene: 9. Germline V CDR1 and CDR2: SGHDN, FVKESK. CDR3 length: 15 amino acids. The CDR3 is CASSSGTGRIYEQYV. In DNA, the CDR3 is TGTGCCAGCAGCTCCGGGACAGGTCGGATCTACGAGCAGTACGTC.